Each of the 25 T cell receptor beta chains below was sequenced from the same sample in a study of control samples from healthy donors and cancer patients. Assay used: immunoSEQ multiplex PCR; TCRdb lists only in-frame clones, some missing. The data contain some 96,000 clones, over 90% of them singletons. The specimen was blood. The origin of the receptors is a man between 18 and 35 years old in good health.

The chain employs TRBV6-5 and TRBJ2-7, with 8 bases fitting TRBD2. The CDR3 is made up of 16 amino acids. V lost 2 bases, J lost 1 base, and 7 bases stayed unmatched. Germline V gene sequence: CDR1 MNHEY, CDR2 SVGAGI. Here the CDR3 DNA reads TGTGCCAGCAGTTACCACGAGACTAGCGCGTCCTACGAGCAGTACTTC. Encoded protein: CASSYHETSASYEQYF.

The chain is built from TRBV30 and TRBJ2-7; 7 bases line up with TRBD1. V shed 2 bases and J 3 bases; nucleotides not matched to a gene: 7. The length of the CDR3 is 14 residues. Per the germline V gene, CDR1 is GTSNPN and CDR2 is SVGIG (reference sequence). For the CDR3, the DNA is TGTGCCTGGAGTTCAGGGCAGGGGGTCTACGAGCAGTACTTC. Translated, it gives CAWSSGQGVYEQYF. Complete variable domain (other parts from reference TRBV30 and TRBJ2-7): SQTIHQWPATLVQPVGSPLSLECTVEGTSNPNLYWYRQAAGRGLQLLFYSVGIGQISSEVPQNLSASRPQDRQFILSSKKLLLSDSGFYLCAWSSGQGVYEQYFGPGTRLTVT.

The chain uses TRBV7-8 and TRBJ1-6; D uncertain. V dropped 4 bases and J dropped 6 bases, with 10 bases sitting between them. The CDR3 is 14 amino acids. Germline values: CDR1 SGHVS, CDR2 FQNEAQ. CDR3 loop: CASSSRLRNSPLHF. In DNA, the CDR3 is TGTGCCAGCAGCTCCCGGCTCCGTAATTCACCCCTCCACTTT.

This clone was observed a handful of times. The genes are TRBV24-1 and TRBJ1-2; D gene ambiguous. Per germline, CDR1 KGHDR and CDR2 SFDVKD. V was trimmed by 3 bases and J by 2 bases, leaving 9 bases between them. The CDR3 has 14 amino acids. The CDR3 coding sequence is TGTGCCACCAGTGATCGCTACAGCAACTATGGCTACACCTTC. It is translated as CATSDRYSNYGYTF.

The rearrangement joins TRBV5-1 to TRBJ2-7; D possibly corresponds to TRBD1 (6 bases). Per the germline V gene, CDR1 is SGHRS and CDR2 is YFSETQ. V was trimmed by 0 bases and J by 4 bases, leaving 17 bases between them. The CDR3 has 16 amino acids. This CDR3 is CASSLAGDPIPYEQYF. Here the CDR3 DNA reads TGCGCCAGCAGCTTGGCAGGGGATCCTATTCCATACGAGCAGTACTTC.

The chain links TRBV13 to TRBJ1-6, with 8 nucleotides matching TRBD1. V lost 1 base and J lost 5; bases outside the gene matches: 10. The germline V gene encodes CDR1 PRHDT and CDR2 FYEKMQ (reference sequence). The CDR3 is made up of 18 amino acids. CDR3 nucleotides: TGTGCCAGCAGCTTAGCTCGGTTGCAGGGGGCCGATAATTCACCCCTCCACTTT. Protein: CASSLARLQGADNSPLHF.

This chain connects TRBV4-1 to TRBJ1-4; D is possibly TRBD1 (5 bases). Germline V gene sequence: CDR1 MGHRA, CDR2 YSYEKL. V was pared by 4 bases and J by 10 bases, with 10 bases between. There are 12 residues in the CDR3. For the CDR3, the DNA is TGCGCCAGCAGCCTGGGGGGATCAAAACTGTTTTTT. It specifies CASSLGGSKLFF.

The table lists this clone with a count of one. The V and J genes are TRBV5-1 and TRBJ1-1; D uncertain. With 3 bases removed from V and 1 base from J, the gap between germline ends came to 7 bases. Germline V gives CDR1 SGHRS, CDR2 YFSETQ. The CDR3 totals 13 residues. In DNA form, the CDR3 reads TGCGCCAGCAGCTATCCACAGAACACTGAAGCTTTCTTT. Amino acids: CASSYPQNTEAFF.

V and J are TRBV7-2 and TRBJ1-2; a weak D match, TRBD1 (5 bases). V was trimmed by 5 bases and J by 4 bases, leaving 8 bases between them. CDR3 size: 12 residues. Germline V CDR1 and CDR2: SGHTA, FQGNSA. The CDR3 DNA sequence: TGTGCCAGCAGCCCCGACAGCTATGGCTACACCTTC. Translating gives CASSPDSYGYTF.

The gene calls are TRBV14 and TRBJ1-2, with a weak D call TRBD1 (5 bases). Germline CDR1 SGHDN, CDR2 FVKESK. The CDR3 runs to 13 residues. Trimming stripped 4 bases from V and 7 bases from J, with 13 bases between. The CDR3 is CASSPRQGGGYTF. In nucleotides, the CDR3 is TGTGCCAGCAGCCCTCGGCAGGGTGGTGGCTACACCTTC. The whole variable domain, remainder taken from reference TRBV14 and TRBJ1-2, is EAGVTQFPSHSVIEKGQTVTLRCDPISGHDNLYWYRRVMGKEIKFLLHFVKESKQDESGMPNNRFLAERTGGTYSTLKVQPAELEDSGVYFCASSPRQGGGYTFGSGTRLTVV.

The chain uses TRBV7-2 and TRBJ2-5, with 13 bases identical to TRBD2. The trim removed 6 bases at V and 5 bases at J, leaving 9 bases unmatched. CDR1 and CDR2 (germline): SGHTA, FQGNSA. CDR3 length: 16 amino acids. CDR3 region: CASSQTGLAGVETQYF. In nucleotides, the CDR3 is TGTGCCAGCAGTCAAACAGGACTAGCGGGGGTGGAGACCCAGTACTTC.

This clone was seen only once. This sequence joins TRBV5-1 and TRBJ2-7; D possibly corresponds to TRBD2 (5 bases). Between the trimmed V and J ends, which lost 0 bases and 3 bases, there was a span of 10 bases. The CDR3 consists of 14 residues. Germline V lookup: CDR1 SGHRS, CDR2 YFSETQ. In nucleotides, the CDR3 is TGCGCCAGCAGCTTGGACCGGGGTTTCTACGAGCAGTACTTC. It is translated as CASSLDRGFYEQYF. The full variable domain, in which reference TRBV5-1 and TRBJ2-7 provide the parts outside the CDR3, is KAGVTQTPRYLIKTRGQQVTLSCSPISGHRSVSWYQQTPGQGLQFLFEYFSETQRNKGNFPGRFSGRQFSNSRSEMNVSTLELGDSALYLCASSLDRGFYEQYFGPGTRLTVT.

The chain uses TRBV4-2 and TRBJ1-2, with D perhaps TRBD1 (6 bases). V gave up 0 bases and J gave up 6 bases, with 14 bases separating them. Germline-derived CDR1 and CDR2 are LGHNA and YNFKEQ. The CDR3 runs to 15 residues. CDR3 sequence (DNA): TGTGCCAGCAGCCAAGATTTGGGGGGCCTGGATGGCTACACCTTC. Translating gives CASSQDLGGLDGYTF.

The table lists this clone with a count of one. The gene calls are TRBV7-9 and TRBJ1-1, with D perhaps TRBD1 (5 bases). Germline CDR1 SEHNR, CDR2 FQNEAQ (reference sequence). The V end lost 1 base, the J end lost 3 bases, and 15 bases lay between the germline ends. This CDR3 has 16 residues. CDR3 nucleotide sequence: TGTGCCAGCAGCTTAGGTCGGATTGGGGGGGACACTGAAGCTTTCTTT. Amino acid sequence: CASSLGRIGGDTEAFF.

The gene calls are TRBV10-1 and TRBJ1-1, with 7 bases lining up with TRBD1. Trimming removed 10 bases from V and 1 base from J; junction bases left unmatched: 6. The CDR3 is 13 residues long. From germline, CDR1 is WNHNN and CDR2 SYGVQD (reference sequence). Here the CDR3 DNA reads TGCGCCACCTCGAGGGGGCCGAACACTGAAGCTTTCTTT. Protein product: CATSRGPNTEAFF.

The CDR3 loop is CAIGRRQETQYF. DNA for the CDR3: TGTGCCATCGGGCGGAGACAAGAGACCCAGTACTTC. This sequence joins TRBV10-3 and TRBJ2-5; D gene ambiguous. From germline, CDR1 is ENHRY and CDR2 SYGVKD. V lost 8 bases and J 2 bases, leaving 9 bases between the germline ends. This CDR3 has 12 residues.

The genes are TRBV19 and TRBJ1-5; D gene unclear. This CDR3 contains 13 residues. V shed 10 bases and J shed 0 bases, with 10 bases lying between them. CDR1 is LNHDA, CDR2 SQIVND, per germline (reference sequence). DNA of the CDR3: TGTGCCATCTCGACTTATAGCAATCAGCCCCAGCATTTT. It encodes CAISTYSNQPQHF.

The chain couples TRBV5-1 to TRBJ2-1; 13 bases match TRBD2. The CDR3 totals 17 residues. The V gene end was trimmed by 0 bases and the J gene end by 4 bases; junction bases not matched to a gene: 4. CDR1 and CDR2 from the germline V gene are SGHRS and YFSETQ. CDR3 coding DNA: TGCGCCAGCAGCTTGGAGACTAGCGGGAGGACTTACAATGAGCAGTTCTTC. Its translation: CASSLETSGRTYNEQFF.

The CDR3 region has the DNA TGTGCCAGCGCGGTTAAGGGCGGAGGGTCACCCCTCCACTTT. It encodes CASAVKGGGSPLHF. The gene calls are TRBV6-4 and TRBJ1-6; D unresolved. V lost 8 bases and J lost 10, with 18 bases in between. The germline gives CDR1 MRHNA, CDR2 SNTAGT. CDR3 size: 14 residues.

The chain links TRBV20-1 to TRBJ1-4; perhaps TRBD1 as D (5 bases). CDR1 DFQATT and CDR2 SNEGSKA come from the germline V gene (reference sequence). The CDR3 totals 15 residues. Trimming cost V 3 bases and J 3 bases, with 14 bases left between them. The DNA for the CDR3 is TGCAGTGCTAGTTTGGGCAGGGCTTCTAATGAAAAACTGTTTTTT. Translating gives CSASLGRASNEKLFF.

The DNA for the CDR3 is TGTGCCAGCAGCTCATACAGGACGTCCTATAATTCACCCCTCCACTTT. It is translated as CASSSYRTSYNSPLHF. The V and J genes are TRBV5-6 and TRBJ1-6; perhaps TRBD1 as D (5 bases). The CDR3 consists of 16 residues. V lost 3 bases to trimming and J lost 1 base, with 11 bases between them. The germline V gene has CDR1 SGHDT and CDR2 YYEEEE.

The rearrangement links TRBV5-1 to TRBJ2-1; tentatively, D is TRBD1 (6 bases). V was cut by 3 bases and J by 7 bases, with 11 bases left in between. This CDR3 contains 13 residues. The germline gives CDR1 SGHRS, CDR2 YFSETQ. The CDR3 spells CASSWNQGNEQFF. The CDR3 coding sequence is TGCGCCAGCAGCTGGAATCAGGGGAATGAGCAGTTCTTC.

V and J are TRBV5-5 and TRBJ2-7, with TRBD2 as a possible D gene (6 bases). Germline loops: CDR1 SGHKS, CDR2 YYEKEE (reference sequence). The CDR3 loop spans 15 amino acids. V gave up 2 bases and J gave up 3 bases, with 15 bases separating them. As DNA, the CDR3 is TGTGCCAGCAGCTTCGCGGATTTGGAGGGCTACGAGCAGTACTTC. It codes for CASSFADLEGYEQYF.

The gene calls are TRBV2 and TRBJ1-1, with TRBD1 identical over 9 bases. The ends lost 6 bases at V and 3 bases at J; junction bases unmatched: 5. There are 14 residues in the CDR3. Germline V gene sequence: CDR1 SNHLY, CDR2 FYNNEI. The CDR3 reads CASRVQGADTEAFF. The CDR3, as DNA: TGTGCCAGCAGGGTACAGGGGGCAGACACTGAAGCTTTCTTT.

This clone is a singleton in its sample. The chain combines TRBV5-1 with TRBJ2-3; 10 bases are shared with TRBD2. The trim removed 1 base at V and 3 bases at J, leaving 5 bases unmatched. The CDR3 length is 16 residues. Germline V lookup: CDR1 SGHRS, CDR2 YFSETQ. CDR3 amino acids: CASSLPSGSGTDTQYF. The DNA for the CDR3 is TGCGCCAGCAGCTTGCCTAGCGGGAGTGGGACAGATACGCAGTATTTT.